A selection of T cell receptor beta chains follows, all from one sample in a study of cytomegalovirus exposure and HLA in healthy donors. TCRdb's copy holds only in-frame clones and misses some; the assay was immunoSEQ multiplex PCR. The table records some 170,000 clones, approximately 70% of them present only once. The sample taken for sequencing was PBMCs. These receptors were taken from a human donor in good health. Each CDR3 is given without its conserved first and last residue. Fields, in order: CDR3 protein, J gene, V gene, CDR3 length.

ASSMTGLPYEQY | TRBJ2-7 | TRBV19 | 12
AIIGDNYFDNSPLH | TRBJ1-6 | TRBV2 | 14
SVARQGGEQY | TRBJ2-7 | TRBV29-1 | 10
ASSLKLAGGYSETQY | TRBJ2-5 | TRBV5-4 | 15
AISVYGGPNYGYT | TRBJ1-2 | TRBV10-3 | 13
ASSPSRDRLSDTQY | TRBJ2-3 | TRBV7-9 | 14
ASRTGTVLFELF | TRBJ1-4 | TRBV6-1 | 12
ASSLVPGDGYT | TRBJ1-2 | TRBV7-9 | 11
ASSEFRRDNYGYT | TRBJ1-2 | TRBV25-1 | 13
ASRNQGSYEQY | - | TRBV7-3 | 11
ASSVGGGQETQY | TRBJ2-5 | TRBV5-8 | 12
ASSPAGRAGRADTQY | TRBJ2-3 | TRBV18 | 15
ASSHRQGSNYEQY | TRBJ2-7 | TRBV4-1 | 13
ASSQLWGGGSPLH | TRBJ1-6 | TRBV14 | 13
ASSPLVSSYEQY | TRBJ2-7 | TRBV6-6 | 12
ASSVRQGTEAF | TRBJ1-1 | TRBV6-4 | 11
ASSVRDRAGEAF | TRBJ1-1 | TRBV21-1 | 12
ASSWRGENYGYT | TRBJ1-2 | TRBV7-2 | 12
ASSFGTGGTTDTQY | TRBJ2-3 | TRBV6-5 | 14
ASRVGDGSNYGYT | TRBJ1-2 | TRBV6-5 | 13
ASSLRLAGAGNEQF | TRBJ2-1 | TRBV9 | 14
ASSIRQAYNSPLH | TRBJ1-6 | TRBV7-2 | 13
ASSPSGQINTEAF | TRBJ1-1 | TRBV7-9 | 13
ASSPTVSGNTIY | TRBJ1-3 | TRBV7-8 | 12
ASSPRPGQGEGYT | TRBJ1-2 | TRBV7-6 | 13
ASSQRLGQGINTEAF | TRBJ1-1 | TRBV4-1 | 15
ASSPREAGGRYNEQF | TRBJ2-1 | TRBV9 | 15
ASSPQRGSETQY | TRBJ2-5 | TRBV7-2 | 12
ASSPGQTEAF | TRBJ1-1 | TRBV18 | 10
ASSVGQGASSMNTEAF | TRBJ1-1 | TRBV9 | 16
ASSPGQGGVTYDEQF | TRBJ2-1 | TRBV5-8 | 15
ASGSGQGLYGYT | TRBJ1-2 | TRBV5-1 | 12
ASFRGSSHTGELF | TRBJ2-2 | TRBV6-5 | 13
ASSLVGRSSYEQY | TRBJ2-7 | TRBV7-9 | 13
ASSEGGGGITEAF | TRBJ1-1 | TRBV2 | 13
ASSSGTASYEQY | TRBJ2-7 | TRBV19 | 12
ASSLSGRFYEQY | TRBJ2-7 | TRBV27 | 12
ASTANRDRESSTEAF | TRBJ1-1 | TRBV19 | 15
ATSRDHRRGDDTEAF | TRBJ1-1 | TRBV15 | 15
ASSEGQGAQELAEAF | TRBJ1-1 | TRBV5-1 | 15
SVVFNEQY | TRBJ2-7 | TRBV29-1 | 8
ASSSLWRGAYEQY | TRBJ2-7 | TRBV6-5 | 13
ASSFGANTEAF | TRBJ1-1 | TRBV7-9 | 11
SVESGPNQPQH | TRBJ1-5 | TRBV29-1 | 11
ASSPRQGSYEQY | TRBJ2-7 | TRBV7-7 | 12